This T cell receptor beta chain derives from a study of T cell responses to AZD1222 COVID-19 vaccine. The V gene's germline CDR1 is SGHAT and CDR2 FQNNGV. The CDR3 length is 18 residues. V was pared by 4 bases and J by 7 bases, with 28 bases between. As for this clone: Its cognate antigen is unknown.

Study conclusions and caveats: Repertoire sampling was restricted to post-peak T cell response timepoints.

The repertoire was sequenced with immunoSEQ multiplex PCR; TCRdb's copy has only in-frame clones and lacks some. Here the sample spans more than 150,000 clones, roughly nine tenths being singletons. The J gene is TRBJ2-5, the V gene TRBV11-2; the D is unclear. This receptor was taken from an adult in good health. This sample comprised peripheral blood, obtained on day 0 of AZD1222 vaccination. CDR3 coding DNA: TGTGCCAGCAGCTCTTACGAAGGGATAGGGCCCAATTTTGGGACCCAGTACTTC. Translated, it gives CASSSYEGIGPNFGTQYF.